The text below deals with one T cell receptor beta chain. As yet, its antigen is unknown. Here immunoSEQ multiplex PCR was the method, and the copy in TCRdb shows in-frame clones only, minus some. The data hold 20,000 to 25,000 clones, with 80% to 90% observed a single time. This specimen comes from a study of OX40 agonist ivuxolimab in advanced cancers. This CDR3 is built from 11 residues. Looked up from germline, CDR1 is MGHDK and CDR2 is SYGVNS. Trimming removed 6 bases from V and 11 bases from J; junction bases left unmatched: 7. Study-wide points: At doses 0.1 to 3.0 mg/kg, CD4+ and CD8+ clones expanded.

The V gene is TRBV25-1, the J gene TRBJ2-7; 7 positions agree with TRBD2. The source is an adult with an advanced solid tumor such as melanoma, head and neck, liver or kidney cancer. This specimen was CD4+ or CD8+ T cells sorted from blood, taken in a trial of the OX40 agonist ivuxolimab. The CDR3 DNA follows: TGTGCCAGCAGGGCGGGAGTGGCGGAGTACTTC. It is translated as CASRAGVAEYF.